This paragraph reports one T cell receptor (beta chain). As yet, its antigen is unknown. Per the germline V gene, CDR1 is SEHNR and CDR2 is FQNEAQ (reference sequence). Between the trimmed V and J ends, which lost 7 bases and 5 bases, there was a span of 17 bases. CDR3 length: 15 residues. The record originates from a study of cytomegalovirus exposure and HLA in healthy donors. Study-wide background: It was reported in a later analysis that the 90 to 150 validation repertoires used the same platform as the 666 first-cohort repertoires. The study, taken as a whole, reports: Specificity of a few CMV-associated chains for CMV antigens was verified in vitro. Usually a TCR sequence was rare, but some public TCRs were found in many donors. Subsequent analysis of the 100 to 150 validation repertoires found a tendency for first-cohort TCR clusters to co-occur.

Sequencing used immunoSEQ multiplex PCR; TCRdb keeps in-frame clones, though not all of them. The sample consists of about 120,000 clones, 88% of them appearing once. The receptor was derived from a young man in good health and CMV-seronegative. Sequencing input: PBMCs. The chain carries TRBV7-9 and TRBJ1-4; tentative D call: TRBD1 (6 bases). This CDR3 is CASTPSGQRNEKLFF. In nucleotides, the CDR3 is TGTGCCAGCACCCCATCGGGACAAAGAAATGAAAAACTGTTTTTT.